What follows are 21 T cell receptor beta chains derived from one specimen sequenced in a study of regulatory T cells in long-lasting Graves disease. Time point in this sample: newly diagnosed GD, antithyroid drugs for less than 3 months. Extracted RNA from PBMCs served as the source of the TCR library. Combining iRepertoire HTBI primers with Arm-PCR of CDR3 regions, the authors built TCR beta libraries. Each CDR3 protein gets one entry after TCRdb re-called the multiplex PCR reads with MiXCR. The sample contains 440,000 or so distinct CDR3 sequences, around 14% of which appear only once. This sample also appeared in a second study, on T cells in Graves' hyperthyroidism and ophthalmopathy.

Sequences were derived from peripheral blood mononuclear cells (PBMCs), sampled at new diagnosis, from a patient treated with antithyroid drugs. The receptors come from a woman aged 30 to 39 with Graves disease.

This clonotype was seen many times. Germline is not matched at one junction end, which may reflect a read error. The gene calls are TRBV12-3 or TRBV12-4 and TRBJ1-5; maybe TRBD1 (5 bases). CDR3 length: 14 amino acids. CDR3 nucleotide sequence: TGTGCCAGCAGGTTAGACAGCACAAATCAGCCCCAGCATTTT. It yields the protein CASRLDSTNQPQHF.

This clonotype was observed at least ten times. V is TRBV2 and J is TRBJ2-3, with unresolved D. Trimming pared 6 bases from V and 4 bases from J, leaving 14 bases between. CDR3 length: 14 amino acids. Germline CDR1 SNHLY, CDR2 FYNNEI. The CDR3 loop reads CASRVLGRSDTQYF. DNA for the CDR3: TGTGCCAGCAGGGTTTTGGGTAGATCAGATACGCAGTATTTT.

The chain uses TRBV19 and TRBJ2-7; 7 bases are a match to TRBD2. CDR1 and CDR2 from the germline V gene are LNHDA and SQIVND (reference sequence). The junction had 5 bases not matched to a gene; V was cut back by 3 bases and J by 3 bases. The length of the CDR3 is 14 residues. CDR3 DNA: TGTGCCAGTAGTATGCGGACTAGTTTCTACGAGCAGTACTTC. Translation gives CASSMRTSFYEQYF.

This clonotype was detected a few times. This chain uses TRBV7-8 with TRBJ2-3; D remains ambiguous. With the DNA end fitting TRBJ2-5 better, the J assignment may be wrong. The CDR3 extends over 16 amino acids. Germline V gene data show CDR1 as SGHVS and CDR2 as FQNEAQ. The CDR3 spells CASSLAQDGPRGTQYF. The CDR3 nucleotides read TGTGCCAGCAGCTTAGCGCAGGACGGGCCTAGAGGGACCCAGTACTTC.

This clonotype was detected ten times or more. The chain links TRBV2 to TRBJ1-1, with 7 bases lining up with TRBD1. This CDR3 is 14 amino acids long. The V and J ends lost 3 bases and 3 bases, in that order; junction bases with no gene match: 4. CDR1 is SNHLY, CDR2 FYNNEI, per germline. The CDR3 coding sequence is TGTGCCAGCAGTGAGACAGGGCCCTACACTGAAGCTTTCTTT. This encodes CASSETGPYTEAFF. The full variable domain, rest sourced from reference TRBV2 and TRBJ1-1, is EPEVTQTPSHQVTQMGQEVILRCVPISNHLYFYWYRQILGQKVEFLVSFYNNEISEKSEIFDDQFSVERPDGSNFTLKIRSTKLEDSAMYFCASSETGPYTEAFFGQGTRLTVV.

To note about this clonotype: A much larger clone lies one base from this, so it may be a read error. The V call is TRBV11-2, the J call TRBJ2-1, with 8 bases fitting TRBD2. Per the germline V gene, CDR1 is SGHAT and CDR2 is FQNNGV. The CDR3 loop spans 16 amino acids. Trimming took 1 base from V and 9 from J; bases not matched to a gene: 11. The CDR3 reads CASSLALIAGSGEQFF. The CDR3 coding sequence is TGTGCCAGCAGCTTAGCTCTGATAGCGGGGAGTGGTGAGCAGTTCTTC. The entire variable domain, with the rest obtained from reference TRBV11-2 and TRBJ2-1, is as follows: EAGVAQSPRYKIIEKRQSVAFWCNPISGHATLYWYQQILGQGPKLLIQFQNNGVVDDSQLPKDRFSAERLKGVDSTLKIQPAKLEDSAVYLCASSLALIAGSGEQFFGPGTRLTVL.

This clonotype showed up just a few times. V usage is TRBV7-9 and J usage is TRBJ2-6, with unresolved D. The V and J ends lost 4 bases and 2 bases respectively, with 9 bases between them. Per the germline V gene, CDR1 is SEHNR and CDR2 is FQNEAQ (reference sequence). CDR3 length equals 15 residues. CDR3 residues: CASSSLGPGANVLTF. For the CDR3, the DNA is TGTGCCAGCAGCTCCCTAGGGCCTGGGGCCAACGTCCTGACTTTC.

V is TRBV7-9 and J is TRBJ2-5; 8 nucleotides line up with TRBD2. V gave up 8 bases and J gave up 5 bases; unmatched junction bases: 4. This CDR3 spans 12 amino acids. Per germline, CDR1 SEHNR and CDR2 FQNEAQ (reference sequence). CDR3: CASAGGSETQYF. The CDR3 bases are TGTGCCAGCGCGGGGGGTTCGGAGACCCAGTACTTC.

This clonotype was found many times. The V gene is TRBV24-1, the J gene TRBJ1-1, with D hard to call. Germline-derived CDR1 and CDR2 are KGHDR and SFDVKD. V dropped 3 bases and J dropped 6 bases, with 10 bases sitting between them. The CDR3 length is 13 residues. The CDR3 loop reads CATSDRRESEAFF. The DNA of the CDR3 is TGTGCCACCAGTGATAGAAGGGAATCTGAAGCTTTCTTT.

This clonotype appeared many times. The chain uses TRBV12-3 or TRBV12-4 and TRBJ2-1; D may be TRBD1 (6 bases). The CDR3 contains 13 residues. The ends were cut back, 5 bases at V and 9 bases at J, with 14 bases in the middle. The CDR3 DNA reads TGTGCCAGCAGTCTTTCACAGGGACCTGAGCAGTTCTTC. Amino acid sequence: CASSLSQGPEQFF.

This clonotype has a count of ten or more. One end of the junction is discordant with germline, which a read error may explain. The chain carries TRBV5-1 and TRBJ2-2, with 8 bases that match TRBD1. This CDR3 contains 16 residues. Germline CDR1 is SGHRS and CDR2 is YFSETQ. CDR3 nucleotide sequence: TGTGCCAGCAGCCTAGCAGGGGGCGCGAACACCGGGGAGCTGTTTTTT. Translation gives CASSLAGGANTGELFF.

This clonotype was counted ten times or more. The J gene is TRBJ1-1, the V gene TRBV7-8; D gene uncertain. Trimming left V 1 base short and J 6 bases short, with 9 bases between. In germline, CDR1 is SGHVS, CDR2 FQNEAQ. The CDR3 loop spans 13 amino acids. The CDR3 nucleotides are TGTGCCAGCAGCTTAGTTAGGGCCGCTGAAGCTTTCTTT. Its protein is CASSLVRAAEAFF. Based on the CDR3 plus reference TRBV7-8 and TRBJ1-1, the full variable domain is GAGVSQSPRYKVAKRGQDVALRCDPISGHVSLFWYQQALGQGPEFLTYFQNEAQLDKSGLPSDRFFAERPEGSVSTLKIQRTQQEDSAVYLCASSLVRAAEAFFGQGTRLTVV.

This chain connects TRBV20-1 to TRBJ2-6; possibly TRBD2 for D (5 bases). CDR1 and CDR2 (germline): DFQATT, SNEGSKA (reference sequence). The germline V and J ends were trimmed by 0 bases and 2 bases, with 11 bases remaining between them. This CDR3 is 16 amino acids long. In DNA, the CDR3 is TGCAGTGCTAGAGATAGTCGAGGGACTGGGGCCAACGTCCTGACTTTC. Protein: CSARDSRGTGANVLTF.

This clonotype was seen repeatedly, ten times or more. The chain combines TRBV30 with TRBJ1-2, with 8 bases fitting TRBD1. The V gene end was trimmed by 4 bases and the J gene end by 1 base; junction bases not matched to a gene: 5. Germline CDR1 reads GTSNPN; CDR2 reads SVGIG (reference sequence). This CDR3 is built from 14 residues. This chain's CDR3 is CAWIGQGLNYGYTF. The CDR3, as DNA: TGTGCCTGGATTGGACAGGGACTTAACTATGGCTACACCTTC.

This clonotype was recorded at least ten times. V gene TRBV5-5 combines with J gene TRBJ1-1; D gene ambiguous. The V gene's germline CDR1 is SGHKS and CDR2 YYEKEE (reference sequence). V was cut by 2 bases and J by 7 bases, with 6 bases left in between. The CDR3 runs to 11 residues. The DNA for the CDR3 is TGTGCCAGCAGCTTTAGCGGTGAAGCTTTCTTT. It encodes CASSFSGEAFF.

Points on this clonotype: It may be a read error: a sequence one base away is much more abundant. V is TRBV30 and J is TRBJ2-5, with D perhaps being TRBD1 or TRBD2 (5 bases each). The V end was cut by 4 bases, the J end by 4 bases, with 22 bases between. Germline CDR1 and CDR2: GTSNPN and SVGIG (reference sequence). The CDR3 is 16 amino acids. The CDR3 loop is CAWNTGIGDVRETQYF. The CDR3 nucleotides read TGTGCCTGGAACACCGGGATAGGGGACGTTCGAGAGACCCAGTACTTC.

This chain joins TRBV9 and TRBJ2-1; 11 positions agree with TRBD2. After removal of 3 bases from V and 4 bases from J, the junction contained 6 bases not matched to a gene. The CDR3 sequence is 16 residues long. Germline V gene data show CDR1 as SGDLS and CDR2 as YYNGEE. The CDR3 sequence is CASSATGTSGYNEQFF. In nucleotides, the CDR3 is TGTGCCAGCAGCGCTACCGGGACTAGCGGATACAATGAGCAGTTCTTC.

With regard to this clonotype: With a far larger clone one base away, a read error is the likely cause. V and J are TRBV20-1 and TRBJ2-3; weak D call: TRBD1 (6 bases). The J call may be wrong; the DNA end is better matched by TRBJ2-1. CDR1 is DFQATT, CDR2 SNEGSKA, per germline (reference sequence). The CDR3 loop spans 14 amino acids. This CDR3 is CSASGGPVHNGQFF. CDR3 coding DNA: TGCAGTGCTAGTGGGGGCCCCGTGCACAATGGGCAGTTCTTC.

This clonotype was recorded at least ten times. This chain links TRBV30 with TRBJ1-5; no clear D. This CDR3 is built from 14 residues. Trimming pared 0 bases from V and 9 bases from J, leaving 15 bases between. Per the germline V gene, CDR1 is GTSNPN and CDR2 is SVGIG (reference sequence). CDR3 bases: TGTGCCTGGAGTGTAGGGTTGACGTTACGGCCCCAGCATTTT. Its translation: CAWSVGLTLRPQHF.

At least ten counts were recorded for this clonotype. V usage is TRBV27 and J usage is TRBJ2-1; 10 nucleotides align to TRBD2. Trimming at V came to 7 bases and at J to 7 bases, leaving 4 bases not matched to a gene. The CDR3 covers 13 residues. Looked up from germline, CDR1 is MNHEY and CDR2 is SMNVEV (reference sequence). DNA for the CDR3: TGTGCCAGCATCGGACTAGCGGCAAATGAGCAGTTCTTC. It is translated as CASIGLAANEQFF.

This clonotype was picked up many times. The rearrangement uses TRBV15 and TRBJ2-5; D is uncertain. The V end was cut by 0 bases, the J end by 2 bases, with 10 bases between. The CDR3 spans 15 residues. Germline-derived CDR1 and CDR2 are LNHNV and YYDKDF (reference sequence). The CDR3 sequence: CATSRDHGSQETQYF. CDR3 sequence (DNA): TGTGCCACCAGCAGAGATCATGGGTCACAAGAGACCCAGTACTTC.